The rows below give T cell receptor beta chains drawn from one sample of a study of blood T cell repertoires in COVID-19. Libraries were prepared by immunoSEQ multiplex PCR; TCRdb keeps only in-frame clonotypes and omits some of them. The table shows a few hundred thousand clones, with approximately 89% occurring only once. The sample consisted of PBMCs or T cells enriched from blood (not recorded which). Receptors originate from a woman between 40 and 55 years old who had been exposed to COVID-19. Both conserved end residues are part of each CDR3. The order of the fields is clone size, V gene, D gene, J gene, CDR3 DNA, CDR3 protein. D genes are given only for firm matches. Only some rows state a clone size, as once, few, many or a class for expanded clones.

-,TRBV7-3,-,TRBJ1-3,TGTGCCAGCAGCTTAAGGCCACGGGACACCATATATTTT,CASSLRPRDTIYF
-,TRBV3-1/TRBV3-2,-,TRBJ1-2,TGTGCCAGCAGCCAAGATGAGGGATACTATGGCTACACCTTC,CASSQDEGYYGYTF
-,TRBV19,-,TRBJ1-1,TGTGCCAGTAGGAAGGACATGCTGAACACTGAAGCTTTCTTT,CASRKDMLNTEAFF
-,TRBV2,-,TRBJ1-3,TGTGCCAGCAGTGTGTCAGGGACACCGAGCTCTGGAAACACCATATATTTT,CASSVSGTPSSGNTIYF
-,TRBV7-9,TRBD1,TRBJ1-5,TGTGCCAGCAGCTTAATAGGGGGCGGGGATCAGCCCCAGCATTTT,CASSLIGGGDQPQHF
-,TRBV5-1,-,TRBJ2-2,TGCGCCAGCAGCTTGGATACGAGTTACACCGGGGAGCTGTTTTTT,CASSLDTSYTGELFF
-,TRBV9,-,TRBJ1-4,TGTGCCAGCAGCGTAGGTGCGGGTAGGAGAGAAAAACTGTTTTTT,CASSVGAGRREKLFF
-,TRBV19,TRBD1,TRBJ1-5,TGTGCCAGTAGCTCCTACCGGGACAGAACTAGCAATCAGCCCCAGCATTTT,CASSSYRDRTSNQPQHF
-,TRBV5-1,TRBD1,TRBJ1-2,TGCGCCAGCAGCTTGGTGTCCCCGAGACAGGGGGCTAGTAGAGGCTACACCTTC,CASSLVSPRQGASRGYTF
once,TRBV11-2,-,TRBJ2-7,TGTGCCAGCAGCCTGGAACAGGGTTACGAGCAGTACTTC,CASSLEQGYEQYF
-,TRBV25-1,-,TRBJ2-2,TGTGCCAGCAGTGCGCCCCAGGGTCACACCGGGGAGCTGTTTTTT,CASSAPQGHTGELFF
-,TRBV5-1,-,TRBJ1-6,TGCGCCAGCAGCTCCCAACGGGGTTACTCACCCCTCCACTTT,CASSSQRGYSPLHF
-,TRBV30,-,TRBJ1-6,TGTGCCTCCACTTGGGCGTGGACACCCCTCCACTTT,CASTWAWTPLHF
-,TRBV6-5,TRBD1,TRBJ1-2,TGTGCCAGCAGTATACAGGGGGCTAATGGCTACACCTTC,CASSIQGANGYTF
-,TRBV29-1,-,TRBJ2-7,TGCAGCGTTGCAAAGGGAGCCTACGAGCAGTACTTC,CSVAKGAYEQYF
-,TRBV19,TRBD1,TRBJ2-1,TGTGCCAGTAGTTCTCAGGGGGTCGAGCAGTTCTTC,CASSSQGVEQFF
-,TRBV30,-,TRBJ1-2,TGTGCCTGGAACGAGGGATGGACTAACTATGGCTACACCTTC,CAWNEGWTNYGYTF
-,TRBV29-1,TRBD1,TRBJ1-5,TGCAGCGCCGTCACAGGGGAGGGCAATCAGCCCCAGCATTTT,CSAVTGEGNQPQHF
-,TRBV5-1,-,TRBJ2-7,TGCGCCAGCAGCGTTCTACAGGGAGAAGAGCAGTACTTC,CASSVLQGEEQYF
-,TRBV18,TRBD2,TRBJ2-5,TGTGCCAGCTCACCAGCGGGAGGACAAGATGGGTACCAAGAGACCCAGTACTTC,CASSPAGGQDGYQETQYF
-,TRBV5-1,TRBD1,TRBJ2-7,TGCGCCAGCAGATTAGGGACAGGGGGCTACGAGCAGTACTTC,CASRLGTGGYEQYF
few,TRBV5-8,-,TRBJ2-2,TGTGCCAGCAGCTTGGTGCAGGGGAACACCGGGGAGCTGTTTTTT,CASSLVQGNTGELFF